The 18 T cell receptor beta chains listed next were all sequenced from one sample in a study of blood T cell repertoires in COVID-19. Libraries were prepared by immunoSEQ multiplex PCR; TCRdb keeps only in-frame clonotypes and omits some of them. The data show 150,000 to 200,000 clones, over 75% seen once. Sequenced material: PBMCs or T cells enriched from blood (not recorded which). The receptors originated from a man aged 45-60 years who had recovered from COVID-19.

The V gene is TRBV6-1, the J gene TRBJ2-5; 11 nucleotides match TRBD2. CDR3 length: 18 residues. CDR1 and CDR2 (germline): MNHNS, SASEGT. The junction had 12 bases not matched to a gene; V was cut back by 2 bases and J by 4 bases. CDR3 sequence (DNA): TGTGCCAGCAGTGAATCGCCTAGCGGGAGGTCCGACCGAGAGACCCAGTACTTC. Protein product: CASSESPSGRSDRETQYF.

The CDR3: CASSGGGVGTGELFF. In nucleotides, the CDR3 is TGTGCCAGCAGCGGGGGGGGCGTAGGCACCGGGGAGCTGTTTTTT. V gene TRBV9 combines with J gene TRBJ2-2, with a possible D match to TRBD2 (7 bases). CDR1 and CDR2 from the germline V gene are SGDLS and YYNGEE. This CDR3 is built from 15 residues. V dropped 3 bases and J dropped 4 bases, with 13 bases sitting between them. Supplemented by reference TRBV9 and TRBJ2-2, the full variable domain reads DSGVTQTPKHLITATGQRVTLRCSPRSGDLSVYWYQQSLDQGLQFLIQYYNGEERAKGNILERFSAQQFPDLHSELNLSSLELGDSALYFCASSGGGVGTGELFFGEGSRLTVL.

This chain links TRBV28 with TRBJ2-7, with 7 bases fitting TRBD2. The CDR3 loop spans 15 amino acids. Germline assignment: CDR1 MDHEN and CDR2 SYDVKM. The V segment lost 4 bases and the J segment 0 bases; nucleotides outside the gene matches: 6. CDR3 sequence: CASSSRTRFSYEQYF. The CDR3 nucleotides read TGTGCCAGCAGTTCTAGGACTAGATTCTCCTACGAGCAGTACTTC.

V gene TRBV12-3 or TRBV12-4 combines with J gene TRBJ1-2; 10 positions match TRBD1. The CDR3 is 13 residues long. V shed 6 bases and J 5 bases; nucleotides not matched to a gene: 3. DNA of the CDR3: TGTGCCAGCAGCCCGGGACAGGGGTATGGCTACACCTTC. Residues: CASSPGQGYGYTF.

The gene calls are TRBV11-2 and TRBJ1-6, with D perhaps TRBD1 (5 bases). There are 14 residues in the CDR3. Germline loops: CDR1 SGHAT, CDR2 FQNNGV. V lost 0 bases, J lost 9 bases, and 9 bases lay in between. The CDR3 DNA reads TGTGCCAGCAGCTTAGAGGGGGAGGTTTCACCCCTCCACTTT. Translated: CASSLEGEVSPLHF.

CDR3 nucleotides: TGTGCCAGCAGACTCGGGTTCTCTAGCAATCAGCCCCAGCATTTT. Its protein product is CASRLGFSSNQPQHF. The chain links TRBV28 to TRBJ1-5, with no clear D. The CDR3 runs 15 residues. Per the germline V gene, CDR1 is MDHEN and CDR2 is SYDVKM. V gave up 6 bases and J gave up 0 bases, with 12 bases separating them. Full variable domain (outside the CDR3, taken from reference TRBV28 and TRBJ1-5): DVKVTQSSRYLVKRTGEKVFLECVQDMDHENMFWYRQDPGLGLRLIYFSYDVKMKEKGDIPEGYSVSREKKERFSLILESASTNQTSMYLCASRLGFSSNQPQHFGDGTRLSIL.

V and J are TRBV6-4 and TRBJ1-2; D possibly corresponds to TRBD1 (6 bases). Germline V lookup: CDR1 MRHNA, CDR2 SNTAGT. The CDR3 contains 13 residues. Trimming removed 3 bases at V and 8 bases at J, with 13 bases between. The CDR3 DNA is TGTGCCAGCAGTGAACAGGGAACGGGAGGCTACACCTTC. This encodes CASSEQGTGGYTF.

This chain's CDR3 is CASSVGDRGSDTQYF. As DNA, the CDR3 is TGTGCCAGCAGCGTAGGGGACCGGGGGTCGGATACGCAGTATTTT. This chain connects TRBV9 to TRBJ2-3; a weak D match, TRBD2 (6 bases). CDR1 and CDR2 from the germline V gene are SGDLS and YYNGEE. Trimming left V 0 bases short and J 6 bases short, with 14 bases between. The CDR3 loop spans 15 amino acids.

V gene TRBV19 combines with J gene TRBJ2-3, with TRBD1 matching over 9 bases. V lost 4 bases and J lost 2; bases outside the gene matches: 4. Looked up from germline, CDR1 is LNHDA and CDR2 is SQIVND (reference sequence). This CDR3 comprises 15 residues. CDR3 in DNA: TGTGCCAGTAGTAAGGGACAGGGCGCCACAGATACGCAGTATTTT. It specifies CASSKGQGATDTQYF.

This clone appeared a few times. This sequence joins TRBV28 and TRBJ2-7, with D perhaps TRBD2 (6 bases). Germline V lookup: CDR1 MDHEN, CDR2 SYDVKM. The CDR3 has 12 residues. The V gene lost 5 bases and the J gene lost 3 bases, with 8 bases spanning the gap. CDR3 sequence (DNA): TGTGCCAGCAGTAGACTAGGCTACGAGCAGTACTTC. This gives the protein CASSRLGYEQYF.

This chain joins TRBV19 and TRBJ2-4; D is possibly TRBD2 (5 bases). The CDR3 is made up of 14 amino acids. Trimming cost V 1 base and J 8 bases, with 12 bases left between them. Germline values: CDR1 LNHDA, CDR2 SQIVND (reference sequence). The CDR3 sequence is CASSIATPRDIQYF. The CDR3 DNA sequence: TGTGCCAGTAGTATAGCAACCCCGCGGGACATTCAGTACTTC.

In nucleotides, the CDR3 is TGTGCCAGCAGCAACCGACAGGGGAGCTCCTACGAGCAGTACTTC. Amino acid sequence: CASSNRQGSSYEQYF. The gene calls are TRBV13 and TRBJ2-7; 8 bases match TRBD1. In germline, CDR1 is PRHDT, CDR2 FYEKMQ (reference sequence). The CDR3 is 15 amino acids. Trimming removed 5 bases from V and 0 bases from J; junction bases left unmatched: 6.

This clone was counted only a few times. CDR3 coding DNA: TGTGCCAGCAGTTTTCAGGGTGCCAACAAAGAGACCCAGTACTTC. This gives the protein CASSFQGANKETQYF. This chain joins TRBV28 and TRBJ2-5; possible D gene TRBD1, 5 bases. The germline V gene has CDR1 MDHEN and CDR2 SYDVKM. This CDR3 comprises 15 residues. The ends were cut back, 3 bases at V and 3 bases at J, with 14 bases in the middle.

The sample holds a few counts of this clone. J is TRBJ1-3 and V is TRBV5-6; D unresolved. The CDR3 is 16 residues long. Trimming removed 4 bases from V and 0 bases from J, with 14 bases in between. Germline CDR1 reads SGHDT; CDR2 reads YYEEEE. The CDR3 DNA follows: TGTGCCAGCAGCCCGACCAGATACAGCTCTGGAAACACCATATATTTT. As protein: CASSPTRYSSGNTIYF.

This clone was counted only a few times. CDR3 in amino acids: CASRPPFRTHAQGGYTF. CDR3 nucleotide sequence: TGTGCCAGCAGACCCCCATTTAGGACGCATGCTCAGGGGGGCTACACCTTC. The chain carries TRBV7-9 and TRBJ1-2; a weak D match, TRBD1 (6 bases). CDR3 length: 17 amino acids. The V gene lost 6 bases and the J gene lost 8 bases, with 28 bases spanning the gap. CDR1 and CDR2 (germline): SEHNR, FQNEAQ (reference sequence).

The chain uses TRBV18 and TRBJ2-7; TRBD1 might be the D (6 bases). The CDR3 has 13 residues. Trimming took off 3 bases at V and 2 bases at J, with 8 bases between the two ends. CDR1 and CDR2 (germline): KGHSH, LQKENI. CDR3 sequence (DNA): TGTGCCAGCTCACCGGACAGTCCCTACGAGCAGTACTTC. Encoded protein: CASSPDSPYEQYF. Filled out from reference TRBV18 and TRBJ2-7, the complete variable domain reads NAGVMQNPRHLVRRRGQEARLRCSPMKGHSHVYWYRQLPEEGLKFMVYLQKENIIDESGMPKERFSAEFPKEGPSILRIQQVVRGDSAAYFCASSPDSPYEQYFGPGTRLTVT.

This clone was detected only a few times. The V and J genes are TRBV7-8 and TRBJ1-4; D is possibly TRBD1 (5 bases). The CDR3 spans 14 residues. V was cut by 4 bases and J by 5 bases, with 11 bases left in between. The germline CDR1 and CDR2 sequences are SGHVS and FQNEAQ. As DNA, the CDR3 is TGTGCCAGCAGCTCCTGGGGCCGAAATGAAAAACTGTTTTTT. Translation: CASSSWGRNEKLFF. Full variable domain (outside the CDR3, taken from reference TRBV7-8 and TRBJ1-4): GAGVSQSPRYKVAKRGQDVALRCDPISGHVSLFWYQQALGQGPEFLTYFQNEAQLDKSGLPSDRFFAERPEGSVSTLKIQRTQQEDSAVYLCASSSWGRNEKLFFGSGTQLSVL.

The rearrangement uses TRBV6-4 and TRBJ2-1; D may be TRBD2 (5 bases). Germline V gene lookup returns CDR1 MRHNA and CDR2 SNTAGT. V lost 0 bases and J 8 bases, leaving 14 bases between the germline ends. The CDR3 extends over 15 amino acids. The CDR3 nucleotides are TGTGCCAGCAGTGACTCTACCACTGGGAGCGATGAGCAGTTCTTC. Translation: CASSDSTTGSDEQFF.